Shown below are 32 T cell receptor beta chains from a single sample sequenced in a study of high-grade serous ovarian cancer treatment subgroups. Tumor samples were obtained before definitive surgery or chemotherapy. Clones were sequenced by immunoSEQ multiplex PCR, and TCRdb holds only the in-frame ones, with some missing. The sample carries 2,500 to 3,500 clones, over 75% recorded once. The sequenced material came from tumor tissue. The receptors come from a human donor with high-grade serous ovarian cancer.

For the CDR3, the DNA is TGTGCCAGCAGCCGGAGCAGCGGGTCTACCGAAGCTTTCTTT. This gives the protein CASSRSSGSTEAFF. The chain combines TRBV7-2 with TRBJ1-1; D is uncertain. Germline V gives CDR1 SGHTA, CDR2 FQGNSA. The CDR3 spans 14 residues. The ends were cut back, 5 bases at V and 8 bases at J, with 18 bases in the middle.

The chain couples TRBV5-1 to TRBJ2-7, with D tentatively TRBD1 (6 bases). V lost 7 bases and J lost 3, with 14 bases in between. The germline gives CDR1 SGHRS, CDR2 YFSETQ. The CDR3 covers 13 residues. CDR3 bases: TGCGCCAGCCCACATGGGGGCGGCTACGAGCAGTACTTC. The encoded protein is CASPHGGGYEQYF.

This chain uses TRBV4-1 with TRBJ2-2; no clear D. Germline-derived CDR1 and CDR2 are MGHRA and YSYEKL. The CDR3 is made up of 16 amino acids. With 2 bases removed from V and 3 bases from J, the gap between germline ends came to 13 bases. The CDR3 nucleotides read TGCGCCAGCAGCCAATATGGCAGTAGAGACACCGGGGAGCTGTTTTTT. Translated: CASSQYGSRDTGELFF.

The rearrangement joins TRBV5-1 to TRBJ2-5; maybe TRBD1 (5 bases). The end of the DNA fits TRBJ2-7 better, so the J call may be wrong. Germline CDR1 reads SGHRS; CDR2 reads YFSETQ. The CDR3 loop spans 15 amino acids. The CDR3 loop is CASSLEPRANYEQYF. The CDR3 nucleotides are TGCGCCAGCAGCTTGGAACCCAGGGCAAACTACGAGCAGTACTTC.

This clone is judged large. The CDR3 loop reads CASSVDGTSAYEKLFF. DNA of the CDR3: TGTGCCAGCAGCGTAGATGGTACTTCAGCATATGAAAAACTGTTTTTT. The rearrangement joins TRBV9 to TRBJ1-4; the D is unclear. The V end lost 0 bases, the J end lost 6 bases, and 15 bases lay between the germline ends. CDR3 size: 16 residues. CDR1 SGDLS and CDR2 YYNGEE come from the germline V gene. The full variable domain, its missing parts supplied by reference TRBV9 and TRBJ1-4, is DSGVTQTPKHLITATGQRVTLRCSPRSGDLSVYWYQQSLDQGLQFLIQYYNGEERAKGNILERFSAQQFPDLHSELNLSSLELGDSALYFCASSVDGTSAYEKLFFGSGTQLSVL.

This clone was counted a few times. This chain connects TRBV5-5 to TRBJ2-2; no firm D call. V lost 2 bases and J lost 1, with 9 bases in between. Per the germline V gene, CDR1 is SGHKS and CDR2 is YYEKEE (reference sequence). CDR3 length: 15 amino acids. This CDR3 is CASSLGWQNTGELFF. In DNA, the CDR3 is TGTGCCAGCAGCTTAGGGTGGCAGAACACCGGGGAGCTGTTTTTT.

The chain employs TRBV19 and TRBJ2-5; D is perhaps TRBD2 (6 bases). Trimming took 7 bases from V and 7 from J, leaving 19 bases between them. Germline V lookup: CDR1 LNHDA, CDR2 SQIVND (reference sequence). The CDR3 sequence is 14 residues long. As DNA, the CDR3 is TGTGCCAGTACCTTGGGGGACTCCCCATGGACCCAGTACTTC. Its translation: CASTLGDSPWTQYF.

V usage is TRBV11-2 and J usage is TRBJ1-4, with a possible D match to TRBD1 (6 bases). Trimming took 1 base from V and 0 from J, leaving 12 bases between them. The CDR3 extends over 17 amino acids. The germline gives CDR1 SGHAT, CDR2 FQNNGV. The CDR3 spells CASSLGGGSATNEKLFF. CDR3 nucleotides: TGTGCCAGCAGCTTAGGAGGGGGGAGTGCAACTAATGAAAAACTGTTTTTT.

The CDR3 DNA reads as TGCGCCAGCCGAGCCCCCGTAGGGACAGCACCTTATGCTAACTATGGCTACACCTTC. Encoded protein: CASRAPVGTAPYANYGYTF. The gene calls are TRBV10-2 and TRBJ1-2; 7 positions agree with TRBD1. CDR1 WSHSY and CDR2 SAAADI come from the germline V gene. This CDR3 comprises 19 residues. Trimming at V came to 8 bases and at J to 0 bases, leaving 21 bases not matched to a gene.

This clone was seen more than once but under ten times. J is TRBJ2-2 and V is TRBV27, with TRBD2 matching over 7 bases. The germline CDR1 and CDR2 sequences are MNHEY and SMNVEV (reference sequence). CDR3 length: 14 residues. Trimming cost V 10 bases and J 6 bases; bases outside gene matches: 11. This CDR3 is CATRRGSGAGELFF. DNA for the CDR3: TGTGCCACCAGAAGAGGGAGCGGGGCCGGGGAGCTGTTTTTT.

The chain couples TRBV27 to TRBJ2-1, with 11 nucleotides matching TRBD2. The CDR3 runs to 15 residues. Trimming at V came to 3 bases and at J to 4 bases, leaving 2 bases not matched to a gene. Germline V gene data show CDR1 as MNHEY and CDR2 as SMNVEV (reference sequence). CDR3 protein: CASSFGTSGYNEQFF. In nucleotides, the CDR3 is TGTGCCAGCAGTTTCGGGACTAGCGGTTACAATGAGCAGTTCTTC.

V is TRBV28 and J is TRBJ1-5; D remains unclear. V lost 2 bases to trimming and J lost 4 bases, with 6 bases between them. Looked up from germline, CDR1 is MDHEN and CDR2 is SYDVKM. CDR3 length: 13 residues. The CDR3 DNA reads TGTGCCAGCAGTTTAACTCCGAATCAGCCCCAGCATTTT. This gives the protein CASSLTPNQPQHF.

The chain's CDR3 is CASSREGLSQRNTEAFF. The CDR3 region has the DNA TGTGCCAGCTCCCGGGAGGGCCTATCCCAAAGGAACACTGAAGCTTTCTTT. The genes are TRBV11-2 and TRBJ1-1; D gene unclear. Deletions cut 8 bases from V and 1 base from J, with 23 bases between. Germline CDR1 reads SGHAT; CDR2 reads FQNNGV. The CDR3 covers 17 residues.

The CDR3 is CASSPTSESIQYF. The CDR3 nucleotides are TGTGCCAGCTCCCCGACTAGCGAGAGCATTCAGTACTTC. J is TRBJ2-4 and V is TRBV18; 8 bases are shared with TRBD2. This CDR3 has 13 residues. In germline, CDR1 is KGHSH, CDR2 LQKENI. The V and J ends lost 6 bases and 9 bases, in that order; junction bases with no gene match: 7.

J is TRBJ1-5 and V is TRBV27; 10 bases match TRBD1. The V gene's germline CDR1 is MNHEY and CDR2 SMNVEV (reference sequence). J was trimmed by 5 bases and V by 4 bases; bases with no gene match: 2. CDR3 length: 14 amino acids. The CDR3 bases are TGTGCCAGCAGTTCGGGACAGGGGTATCAGCCCCAGCATTTT. Its translation is CASSSGQGYQPQHF.

This sequence joins TRBV11-3 and TRBJ2-1; 8 nucleotides align to TRBD1. J lost 6 bases, V lost 2 bases, and 6 bases had no gene match. CDR1 is SGHNT and CDR2 is YENEEA in the germline V gene. CDR3 length equals 15 residues. CDR3 residues: CASSLRGTGGNEQFF. Written as DNA, the CDR3 is TGTGCCAGCAGCTTAAGGGGCACAGGGGGCAATGAGCAGTTCTTC.

The gene calls are TRBV19 and TRBJ1-5; the D gene is possibly TRBD1 (5 bases). V was trimmed by 8 bases and J by 3 bases, leaving 14 bases between them. Germline V gives CDR1 LNHDA, CDR2 SQIVND (reference sequence). This CDR3 is built from 14 residues. CDR3 in DNA: TGTGCCAGTGGGGGAAGGGGATACAATCAGCCCCAGCATTTT. It specifies CASGGRGYNQPQHF.

The rearrangement uses TRBV5-5 and TRBJ2-5; D gene ambiguous. V lost 0 bases, J lost 1 base, and 4 bases lay in between. CDR1 SGHKS and CDR2 YYEKEE come from the germline V gene (reference sequence). The CDR3 is 13 amino acids. In DNA, the CDR3 is TGTGCCAGCAGCTTGGGGGGCCAAGAGACCCAGTACTTC. Translating gives CASSLGGQETQYF.

The genes are TRBV4-1 and TRBJ2-1; possibly TRBD1 or TRBD2 for D (5 bases each). Per the germline V gene, CDR1 is MGHRA and CDR2 is YSYEKL. Between the trimmed V and J ends, which lost 0 bases and 0 bases, there was a span of 15 bases. The CDR3 contains 18 residues. CDR3: CASSQDGDLYSSYNEQFF. In DNA form, the CDR3 reads TGCGCCAGCAGCCAAGACGGGGACCTCTACAGCTCCTACAATGAGCAGTTCTTC.

This clone was seen a few times. The CDR3 bases are TGCGCCAGCACACCCGGTGTTAACTATGGCTACACCTTC. This codes for CASTPGVNYGYTF. The chain carries TRBV5-1 and TRBJ1-2; D uncertain. Germline loops: CDR1 SGHRS, CDR2 YFSETQ. The CDR3 has 13 amino acids. V was clipped by 6 bases and J by 1 base, with 10 bases between them.

This chain joins TRBV11-2 and TRBJ2-3; D is perhaps TRBD2 (6 bases). CDR1 SGHAT and CDR2 FQNNGV come from the germline V gene. Trimming removed 1 base from V and 4 bases from J, with 15 bases in between. CDR3 size: 16 residues. The CDR3 nucleotides read TGTGCCAGCAGCTTAGTCGGAGGAGGGGCGGCAGATACGCAGTATTTT. Protein sequence: CASSLVGGGAADTQYF.

The chain joins TRBV18 to TRBJ1-5; the match to TRBD1 covers 9 bases. Germline CDR1 and CDR2: KGHSH and LQKENI. J was trimmed by 7 bases and V by 2 bases; bases with no gene match: 9. This CDR3 spans 16 amino acids. The CDR3 region is CASSPKAGQGWQPQHF. In DNA, the CDR3 is TGTGCCAGCTCACCAAAGGCGGGACAGGGATGGCAGCCCCAGCATTTT. Full variable domain (rest looked up from reference TRBV18 and TRBJ1-5): NAGVMQNPRHLVRRRGQEARLRCSPMKGHSHVYWYRQLPEEGLKFMVYLQKENIIDESGMPKERFSAEFPKEGPSILRIQQVVRGDSAAYFCASSPKAGQGWQPQHFGDGTRLSIL.

In this sample, this clone turned up once. V is TRBV18 and J is TRBJ1-4, with D unresolved. Germline V gene data show CDR1 as KGHSH and CDR2 as LQKENI. The V and J ends lost 4 bases and 0 bases respectively, with 12 bases between them. The CDR3 consists of 16 residues. CDR3 residues: CASSQGRPATNEKLFF. In DNA, the CDR3 is TGTGCCAGCTCACAGGGAAGACCCGCAACTAATGAAAAACTGTTTTTT. Combining the CDR3 with reference TRBV18 and TRBJ1-4 gives the whole variable domain NAGVMQNPRHLVRRRGQEARLRCSPMKGHSHVYWYRQLPEEGLKFMVYLQKENIIDESGMPKERFSAEFPKEGPSILRIQQVVRGDSAAYFCASSQGRPATNEKLFFGSGTQLSVL.

The chain joins TRBV5-4 to TRBJ2-7; D is ambiguous. Germline V gene lookup returns CDR1 SGHNT and CDR2 YYREEE (reference sequence). V was pared by 0 bases and J by 2 bases, with 9 bases between. CDR3 size: 14 residues. The CDR3 here is CASSLVVVAYEQYF. CDR3 nucleotide sequence: TGTGCCAGCAGCTTGGTAGTGGTAGCCTACGAGCAGTACTTC.

The V and J genes are TRBV19 and TRBJ2-7; 10 nucleotides align to TRBD2. Germline CDR1 reads LNHDA; CDR2 reads SQIVND (reference sequence). With V trimmed by 3 bases and J by 2 bases, 1 base remained unmatched. This CDR3 has 14 residues. As DNA, the CDR3 is TGTGCCAGTAGTATCGGACTAGCGGCCTACGAGCAGTACTTC. Protein product: CASSIGLAAYEQYF. Together with reference TRBV19 and TRBJ2-7, the CDR3 gives the full variable domain: DGGITQSPKYLFRKEGQNVTLSCEQNLNHDAMYWYRQDPGQGLRLIYYSQIVNDFQKGDIAEGYSVSREKKESFPLTVTSAQKNPTAFYLCASSIGLAAYEQYFGPGTRLTVT.

The rearrangement links TRBV5-1 to TRBJ2-1; the D gene is possibly TRBD2 (5 bases). The CDR3 is made up of 14 amino acids. Trimming left V 0 bases short and J 8 bases short, with 12 bases between. Germline assignment: CDR1 SGHRS and CDR2 YFSETQ. The CDR3 spells CASSLEPSPHEQFF. Written as DNA, the CDR3 is TGCGCCAGCAGCTTGGAACCTAGCCCCCATGAGCAGTTCTTC.

The chain combines TRBV19 with TRBJ2-4, with D perhaps TRBD1 (6 bases). Germline CDR1 is LNHDA and CDR2 is SQIVND (reference sequence). The CDR3 extends over 16 amino acids. V dropped 4 bases and J dropped 0 bases, with 13 bases sitting between them. The CDR3 DNA reads TGTGCCAGTAGTACCCCAGGGGCTCTAGCCAAAAACATTCAGTACTTC. This sequence encodes CASSTPGALAKNIQYF.

This sequence joins TRBV29-1 and TRBJ2-5; tentative D call: TRBD2 (5 bases). The CDR3 runs to 11 residues. V was shortened by 8 bases and J by 5 bases, with 12 bases between the two germline ends. Germline lookup yields CDR1 SQVTM and CDR2 ANQGSEA. The CDR3 DNA follows: TGCAGCTCCCCTTCGGGGGAGACCCAGTACTTC. Protein product: CSSPSGETQYF.

This sequence joins TRBV28 and TRBJ1-4; D not resolved. Germline loops: CDR1 MDHEN, CDR2 SYDVKM. V lost 2 bases and J lost 12, with 10 bases in between. This CDR3 has 12 amino acids. This chain's CDR3 is CASSLIRAELFF. Here the CDR3 DNA reads TGTGCCAGCAGTTTAATTAGGGCTGAACTGTTTTTT.

This chain uses TRBV7-3 with TRBJ2-4; D tentatively fits TRBD1 or TRBD2 (5 bases each). The CDR3 is 13 amino acids. The V and J ends lost 3 bases and 5 bases respectively, with 8 bases between them. Germline V CDR1 and CDR2: SGHTA, FQGTGA. CDR3 coding DNA: TGTGCCAGCAGCTTGGGGACGGAAAACATTCAGTACTTC. Encoded protein: CASSLGTENIQYF.

As regards this clone: Different DNA sequences within this sample yield the same CDR3. This chain links TRBV6-1 with TRBJ2-5, with a weak D call TRBD1 (5 bases). The ends were cut back, 0 bases at V and 5 bases at J, with 13 bases in the middle. Germline V gene data show CDR1 as MNHNS and CDR2 as SASEGT. This CDR3 region has 15 residues. The CDR3 nucleotides are TGTGCCAGCAGTGAAGCGCCTGGGGCAGGGGAGACCCAGTACTTC. As protein: CASSEAPGAGETQYF.

J is TRBJ1-5 and V is TRBV30, with D perhaps TRBD1 (5 bases). The CDR3 extends over 15 amino acids. The germline gives CDR1 GTSNPN, CDR2 SVGIG (reference sequence). Trimming removed 0 bases at V and 5 bases at J, with 14 bases between. The CDR3 region is CAWSVQLGTYQPQHF. The CDR3 nucleotides read TGTGCCTGGAGTGTACAGTTGGGGACGTATCAGCCCCAGCATTTT.